Listed below are T cell receptor beta chains from one sample, sequenced in a study of shared clonotypes between healthy human individuals. Libraries were prepared by immunoSEQ multiplex PCR; TCRdb keeps only in-frame clonotypes and omits some of them. Among under 2.5 million clones listed, about nine tenths were seen once. Sequencing was performed on naive CD4+ T cells from PBMCs. The receptors stem from a man aged 18-30 years in good health. Some clones in this sample may be carry-over from other donors' samples. The CDR3 runs from the conserved cysteine through the conserved F or W. The order of the fields is J gene, clone size, D gene, V gene, CDR3 DNA, CDR3 protein. A D gene is named only where the DNA matches it firmly. Size tells how often a clone was seen (once, few, many) or the class of an expanded clone, and some rows leave it out.

j_gene: TRBJ2-2
abundance: NA
d_gene: NA
v_gene: TRBV7-3
CDR3nt: TGTGCCAGCAGCCCGAGACAGGACGGGAACACCGGGGAGCTGTTTTTT
CDR3aa: CASSPRQDGNTGELFF

j_gene: TRBJ2-7
abundance: once
d_gene: NA
v_gene: TRBV6-1
CDR3nt: TGTGCCAGCAGTGATAATGCTTACGAGCAGTACTTC
CDR3aa: CASSDNAYEQYF

j_gene: TRBJ1-5
abundance: NA
d_gene: TRBD1
v_gene: TRBV7-2
CDR3nt: TGTGCCAGCAGCCTAGGGGACAGGGGACCGAGGAGATTT
CDR3aa: CASSLGDRGPRRF

j_gene: TRBJ2-5
abundance: NA
d_gene: TRBD1
v_gene: TRBV10-3
CDR3nt: TGTGCCATCAGTGGGGACAGAGTCCAAGAGACCCAGTACTTC
CDR3aa: CAISGDRVQETQYF

j_gene: TRBJ2-5
abundance: NA
d_gene: TRBD2
v_gene: TRBV7-9
CDR3nt: TGTGCCAGCAGCATGGGACTAGCGGAGAAAGAGACCCAGTACTTC
CDR3aa: CASSMGLAEKETQYF

j_gene: TRBJ2-5
abundance: NA
d_gene: NA
v_gene: TRBV5-4
CDR3nt: TGTGCCAGCAGCTTGGGCCGGGAGACCCAGTACTTC
CDR3aa: CASSLGRETQYF

j_gene: TRBJ2-7
abundance: NA
d_gene: TRBD2
v_gene: TRBV9
CDR3nt: TGTGCCAGCAGCGTAGGGCTAGCGGGAGGGCCAGACTACGAGCAGTACTTC
CDR3aa: CASSVGLAGGPDYEQYF

j_gene: TRBJ2-1
abundance: NA
d_gene: NA
v_gene: TRBV4-2
CDR3nt: TGTGCCAGCAGCCAACTCCACAGGACTACTTATAATGAGCAGTTCTTC
CDR3aa: CASSQLHRTTYNEQFF

j_gene: TRBJ2-3
abundance: NA
d_gene: NA
v_gene: TRBV30
CDR3nt: TGTGCCTGGAGTAAAGACCGGGCCTTTCCATCTGGGAGAACAGATACGCAGTATTTT
CDR3aa: CAWSKDRAFPSGRTDTQYF

j_gene: TRBJ1-4
abundance: NA
d_gene: TRBD1
v_gene: TRBV7-9
CDR3nt: TGTGCCAGCAGCCCCCCGGGACAGCCGGTTGGGGCCGGGAAACTGTTTTTT
CDR3aa: CASSPPGQPVGAGKLFF

j_gene: TRBJ2-7
abundance: NA
d_gene: TRBD2
v_gene: TRBV18
CDR3nt: TGTGCCAGCTCACCCGGGACTAGCGGGAGGTTTCTTTACGAGCAGTACTTC
CDR3aa: CASSPGTSGRFLYEQYF

j_gene: TRBJ2-2
abundance: NA
d_gene: NA
v_gene: TRBV9
CDR3nt: TGTGCCAGCAGCGGCCGGGCGAACACCGGGGAGCTGTTTTTT
CDR3aa: CASSGRANTGELFF

j_gene: TRBJ1-5
abundance: NA
d_gene: NA
v_gene: TRBV7-9
CDR3nt: TGTGCCAGCAGCTTTATGGGTGAGCAGCCCCAGCATTTT
CDR3aa: CASSFMGEQPQHF

j_gene: TRBJ2-5
abundance: NA
d_gene: NA
v_gene: TRBV15
CDR3nt: TGTGCCACCAGCAGAGCAGGGGCGGTGAAGACCCAGTACTTC
CDR3aa: CATSRAGAVKTQYF

j_gene: TRBJ2-2
abundance: NA
d_gene: TRBD2
v_gene: TRBV9
CDR3nt: TGTGCCAGCAGCGCCGGGACTAGCGGAACCGGGGAGCTGTTTTTT
CDR3aa: CASSAGTSGTGELFF

j_gene: TRBJ2-7
abundance: NA
d_gene: TRBD2
v_gene: TRBV9
CDR3nt: TGTGCCAGCAGCGTAGTCGGATCGGGAGGGTTCTACGAGCAGTACTTC
CDR3aa: CASSVVGSGGFYEQYF

j_gene: TRBJ2-1
abundance: NA
d_gene: TRBD2
v_gene: TRBV9
CDR3nt: TGTGCCAGCAGCGTAGCGGGAGGGCCTGATGAGCAGTTCTTC
CDR3aa: CASSVAGGPDEQFF

j_gene: TRBJ2-5
abundance: NA
d_gene: TRBD2
v_gene: TRBV25-1
CDR3nt: TGTGCCAGCAGAGTTAGCGGGCAAGAGACCCAGTACTTC
CDR3aa: CASRVSGQETQYF

j_gene: TRBJ2-7
abundance: NA
d_gene: NA
v_gene: TRBV7-2
CDR3nt: TGTGCCAGCAGCTGGGGACCCACAAGCGAGCAGTACTTC
CDR3aa: CASSWGPTSEQYF

j_gene: TRBJ2-7
abundance: NA
d_gene: TRBD1
v_gene: TRBV18
CDR3nt: TGTGCCAGCTCACCACCGGGGTGGAACACAGGGGCCTCCGAGCAGTACTTC
CDR3aa: CASSPPGWNTGASEQYF

j_gene: TRBJ2-7
abundance: NA
d_gene: TRBD2
v_gene: TRBV5-1
CDR3nt: TGCGCCAGCAGCTTGGGTCCATCAAGGCTAGCGGGAGGTGGCTTGCGGGAGCAGTACTTC
CDR3aa: CASSLGPSRLAGGGLREQYF

j_gene: TRBJ2-5
abundance: few
d_gene: NA
v_gene: TRBV7-2
CDR3nt: TGTGCCAGCAGCTTAGGGTCAGCTAGCCAAGAGACCCAGTACTTC
CDR3aa: CASSLGSASQETQYF

j_gene: TRBJ1-5
abundance: once
d_gene: NA
v_gene: TRBV6-1
CDR3nt: TGTGCCAGCAAGCAAATTACAGGTATCAATCAGCCCCAGCATTTT
CDR3aa: CASKQITGINQPQHF

j_gene: TRBJ2-1
abundance: NA
d_gene: NA
v_gene: TRBV6-1
CDR3nt: TGTGCCAGCAGTGGGGGCAACTCCTACAATGAGCAGTTCTTC
CDR3aa: CASSGGNSYNEQFF

j_gene: TRBJ1-2
abundance: once
d_gene: NA
v_gene: TRBV5-4
CDR3nt: TGTGCCAGCAGCGCAGCAAACGGACTTGGGGGCTACACCTTC
CDR3aa: CASSAANGLGGYTF

j_gene: TRBJ2-7
abundance: NA
d_gene: NA
v_gene: TRBV18
CDR3nt: TGTGCCAGCTCAGTTGGGGAAGGACTACAGCAGTACTTC
CDR3aa: CASSVGEGLQQYF

j_gene: TRBJ2-1
abundance: NA
d_gene: NA
v_gene: TRBV5-4
CDR3nt: TGTGCCAGCAGCTTGGTTTCCCGGGGAAATGAGCAGTTCTTC
CDR3aa: CASSLVSRGNEQFF

j_gene: TRBJ2-4
abundance: NA
d_gene: NA
v_gene: TRBV29-1
CDR3nt: TGCAGCGTTGAACAGGGTCAGGGGGGTTGGAACATTCAGTACTTC
CDR3aa: CSVEQGQGGWNIQYF

j_gene: TRBJ2-3
abundance: once
d_gene: NA
v_gene: TRBV5-4
CDR3nt: TGTGCCAGCAGCTTGGCAGGAGCCACAGATACGCAGTATTTT
CDR3aa: CASSLAGATDTQYF

j_gene: TRBJ1-2
abundance: NA
d_gene: TRBD1
v_gene: TRBV18
CDR3nt: TGTGCCAGCTCACCAGGGAGACAGGGGGACTCCGGCTACACCTTC
CDR3aa: CASSPGRQGDSGYTF

j_gene: TRBJ1-1
abundance: NA
d_gene: TRBD1
v_gene: TRBV4-2
CDR3nt: TGTGCCAGCAGCCAAGCCGGGACAGGGAACACTGAAGCTTTCTTT
CDR3aa: CASSQAGTGNTEAFF

j_gene: TRBJ1-2
abundance: NA
d_gene: TRBD1
v_gene: TRBV2
CDR3nt: TGTGCCAGCAGACCGGACAGGGGGCAACGGGGCTACACCTTC
CDR3aa: CASRPDRGQRGYTF

j_gene: TRBJ2-1
abundance: NA
d_gene: NA
v_gene: TRBV19
CDR3nt: TGTGCCAGTAGTATAGGACCACAGGATGAGCAGTTCTTC
CDR3aa: CASSIGPQDEQFF

j_gene: TRBJ1-2
abundance: NA
d_gene: NA
v_gene: TRBV28
CDR3nt: TGTGCCAGCAGTTTAATTTCGGGAGACTATGGCTACACCTTC
CDR3aa: CASSLISGDYGYTF

j_gene: TRBJ1-2
abundance: NA
d_gene: NA
v_gene: TRBV19
CDR3nt: TGTGCCAGCAATCGGGACACTCGATATGGCTACACCTTC
CDR3aa: CASNRDTRYGYTF

j_gene: TRBJ2-7
abundance: NA
d_gene: NA
v_gene: TRBV6-5
CDR3nt: TGTGCCAGCAGTTACTCATCCGGGAGCCATGGCGAGCAGTACTTC
CDR3aa: CASSYSSGSHGEQYF

j_gene: TRBJ2-1
abundance: NA
d_gene: NA
v_gene: TRBV5-5
CDR3nt: TGTGCCAGCAGCTTGGCCTCACGTTATGAGCAGTTCTTC
CDR3aa: CASSLASRYEQFF

j_gene: TRBJ1-2
abundance: NA
d_gene: NA
v_gene: TRBV19
CDR3nt: TGTGCCAGTACCCCCGCAGGGAGAATAGGAGGCTACACCTTC
CDR3aa: CASTPAGRIGGYTF

j_gene: TRBJ2-1
abundance: NA
d_gene: NA
v_gene: TRBV6-6
CDR3nt: TGTGCCAGCAGTTATGACGGTTACAATGAGCAGTTCTTC
CDR3aa: CASSYDGYNEQFF

j_gene: TRBJ1-5
abundance: NA
d_gene: NA
v_gene: TRBV5-6
CDR3nt: TGTGCCAGCAGCCCCCAGGGTCGGAATTTT
CDR3aa: CASSPQGRNF

j_gene: TRBJ2-1
abundance: NA
d_gene: TRBD2
v_gene: TRBV5-1
CDR3nt: TGCGCCAGCAGACCCCAAAGCGGGAGTGGTTACAATGAGCAGTTCTTC
CDR3aa: CASRPQSGSGYNEQFF

j_gene: TRBJ2-5
abundance: NA
d_gene: TRBD1
v_gene: TRBV6-6
CDR3nt: TGTGCCAGCAGAGCCGGGACAGGGAAAGAGACCCAGTACTTC
CDR3aa: CASRAGTGKETQYF

j_gene: TRBJ2-7
abundance: NA
d_gene: TRBD1
v_gene: TRBV13
CDR3nt: TGTGCCAGCAGCCACTCCCGACAGGGGAGGAACGAGCAGTACTTC
CDR3aa: CASSHSRQGRNEQYF

j_gene: TRBJ2-7
abundance: NA
d_gene: NA
v_gene: TRBV5-1
CDR3nt: TGCGCCAGCAGCTTCGGGGAGCGTTTGGGGAACCTGGGCGAGCAGTACTTC
CDR3aa: CASSFGERLGNLGEQYF

j_gene: TRBJ2-3
abundance: NA
d_gene: NA
v_gene: TRBV21-1
CDR3nt: TGTGCCAGAACACCAGGACATCAAAGCACAGATACGCAGTATTTT
CDR3aa: CARTPGHQSTDTQYF

j_gene: TRBJ2-3
abundance: NA
d_gene: NA
v_gene: TRBV7-2
CDR3nt: TGTGCCAGCAGCCCTCGAGGAGGAGATACGCAGTATTTT
CDR3aa: CASSPRGGDTQYF

j_gene: TRBJ2-5
abundance: NA
d_gene: TRBD2
v_gene: TRBV29-1
CDR3nt: TGCAGCGTTGAAGCCGGGACTAGAGTTTTAACCCAGTACTTC
CDR3aa: CSVEAGTRVLTQYF

j_gene: TRBJ2-4
abundance: NA
d_gene: TRBD2
v_gene: TRBV7-9
CDR3nt: TGTGCCAGCAGCCCGGCGGGGGGCATTCGGGCCATTCAGTACTTC
CDR3aa: CASSPAGGIRAIQYF

j_gene: TRBJ2-3
abundance: NA
d_gene: TRBD2
v_gene: TRBV7-8
CDR3nt: TGTGCCAGCAGCTTAGGGGCCGGGACTAGAGGCGCAGATACGCAGTATTTT
CDR3aa: CASSLGAGTRGADTQYF